These 27 T cell receptor beta chains were sequenced from one sample in a study of T cell changes during pregnancy in multiple sclerosis. Generated by immunoSEQ multiplex PCR, the TCRdb table keeps only in-frame clones and is missing some. Among tens of thousands of clones listed, around nine tenths were seen once. The sequences come from CD8+ T cells from peripheral blood mononuclear cells, collected in the third trimester of pregnancy. These receptors were taken from a female donor with multiple sclerosis, enrolled in a pregnancy study.

The chain recombines TRBV12-5 with TRBJ2-2; D is uncertain. The germline CDR1 and CDR2 sequences are LGHNT and FRNRAP. The CDR3 is 16 amino acids. The V end lost 2 bases, the J end lost 2 bases, and 12 bases lay between the germline ends. The CDR3 DNA sequence: TGTGCTAGTGGTTTGTTACAATTCATTAACACCGGGGAGCTGTTTTTT. It specifies CASGLLQFINTGELFF.

The V call is TRBV11-2, the J call TRBJ1-2; 8 bases map to TRBD1. The junction had 7 bases not matched to a gene; V was cut back by 1 base and J by 6 bases. The CDR3 extends over 15 amino acids. The germline V gene has CDR1 SGHAT and CDR2 FQNNGV. In DNA form, the CDR3 reads TGTGCCAGCAGCTTAGTAAATACAGGGGGGAATGGCTACACCTTC. This gives the protein CASSLVNTGGNGYTF.

The chain carries TRBV4-2 and TRBJ2-1; perhaps TRBD2 as D (5 bases). The V and J ends lost 0 bases and 3 bases respectively, with 18 bases between them. CDR3 length: 18 residues. Germline V gene lookup returns CDR1 LGHNA and CDR2 YNFKEQ. The CDR3 DNA follows: TGTGCCAGCAGCCAAGATGGCGTGGCGGGCTTGATCTACAATGAGCAGTTCTTC. The encoded protein is CASSQDGVAGLIYNEQFF.

The chain combines TRBV4-1 with TRBJ2-1, with TRBD1 identical over 10 bases. The CDR3 spans 16 residues. The V gene end was trimmed by 4 bases and the J gene end by 8 bases; junction bases not matched to a gene: 11. Germline-derived CDR1 and CDR2 are MGHRA and YSYEKL. CDR3 loop: CASSPPGDRGPDEQFF. Here the CDR3 DNA reads TGCGCCAGCAGCCCCCCTGGCGACAGGGGGCCGGATGAGCAGTTCTTC.

This clone was counted between two and nine times. The gene calls are TRBV18 and TRBJ2-7; weak D call: TRBD1 (6 bases). V was pared by 0 bases and J by 2 bases, with 14 bases between. CDR1 KGHSH and CDR2 LQKENI come from the germline V gene. This CDR3 is 16 amino acids long. The CDR3 region is CASSPPLTWGPYEQYF. The CDR3, as DNA: TGTGCCAGCTCACCACCGTTGACTTGGGGGCCCTACGAGCAGTACTTC.

V gene TRBV4-3 combines with J gene TRBJ2-6, with TRBD2 identical over 8 bases. The V and J ends lost 0 bases and 0 bases, in that order; junction bases with no gene match: 10. The CDR3 runs to 20 residues. Germline-derived CDR1 and CDR2 are LGHNA and YSLEER. CDR3 sequence reads: CASSQDREGQMSSGANVLTF. DNA of the CDR3: TGCGCCAGCAGCCAAGATCGGGAGGGACAAATGAGCTCTGGGGCCAACGTCCTGACTTTC.

The chain employs TRBV6-4 and TRBJ2-3; D may be TRBD2 (7 bases). V was shortened by 2 bases and J by 6 bases, with 18 bases between the two germline ends. CDR3 length: 16 residues. Per the germline V gene, CDR1 is MRHNA and CDR2 is SNTAGT. This CDR3 reads CASSDGLEGGLDTQYF. The CDR3 coding sequence is TGTGCCAGCAGTGACGGGTTGGAGGGGGGGCTTGATACGCAGTATTTT.

J is TRBJ2-3 and V is TRBV19, with D uncertain. This CDR3 contains 11 residues. Germline V gives CDR1 LNHDA, CDR2 SQIVND (reference sequence). V was trimmed by 3 bases and J by 5 bases, leaving 3 bases between them. Written as DNA, the CDR3 is TGTGCCAGTAGTATCCTAGATACGCAGTATTTT. Residues: CASSILDTQYF.

V and J are TRBV19 and TRBJ1-5; TRBD1 aligns across 9 bases. The CDR3 is 15 residues long. Germline V CDR1 and CDR2: LNHDA, SQIVND (reference sequence). With V trimmed by 3 bases and J by 5 bases, 5 bases remained unmatched. The CDR3 loop is CASSIRTGEYQPQHF. The CDR3 nucleotides are TGTGCCAGTAGTATCCGGACAGGGGAGTATCAGCCCCAGCATTTT.

The chain combines TRBV9 with TRBJ2-6; D gene uncertain. Germline values: CDR1 SGDLS, CDR2 YYNGEE. V lost 0 bases, J lost 0 bases, and 10 bases lay in between. This CDR3 spans 17 amino acids. In DNA form, the CDR3 reads TGTGCCAGCAGCGTAGTAAGCCATAGCTCTGGGGCCAACGTCCTGACTTTC. Translated: CASSVVSHSSGANVLTF.

The chain joins TRBV6-5 to TRBJ1-2; D is undetermined. The CDR3 has 13 amino acids. CDR1 is MNHEY, CDR2 SVGAGI, per germline. Trimming cost V 6 bases and J 4 bases, with 12 bases left between them. The CDR3 region is CASSLGVTYGYTF. DNA for the CDR3: TGTGCCAGCAGCCTCGGGGTGACCTATGGCTACACCTTC.

This clone has more than one count but fewer than ten. The gene calls are TRBV4-2 and TRBJ1-4; 10 bases match TRBD1. CDR3 length: 17 amino acids. V gave up 0 bases and J gave up 5 bases; unmatched junction bases: 6. Germline lookup yields CDR1 LGHNA and CDR2 YNFKEQ. CDR3 residues: CASSQDWGGQGNEKLFF. Here the CDR3 DNA reads TGTGCCAGCAGCCAAGACTGGGGGGGACAGGGGAATGAAAAACTGTTTTTT.

J is TRBJ2-3 and V is TRBV19, with 13 bases that match TRBD2. The CDR3 sequence is 20 residues long. Unmatched junction bases numbered 16, after V lost 0 bases and J lost 7 bases. Germline CDR1 and CDR2: LNHDA and SQIVND (reference sequence). CDR3 DNA sequence: TGTGCCAGTAGTATAGACCCCGGACTGGGACTAGCGGGGAGCTGGCATACGCAGTATTTT. Translated, it gives CASSIDPGLGLAGSWHTQYF. Using reference TRBV19 and TRBJ2-3 for the parts outside the CDR3, the full variable domain is DGGITQSPKYLFRKEGQNVTLSCEQNLNHDAMYWYRQDPGQGLRLIYYSQIVNDFQKGDIAEGYSVSREKKESFPLTVTSAQKNPTAFYLCASSIDPGLGLAGSWHTQYFGPGTRLTVL.

The rearrangement joins TRBV5-4 to TRBJ1-2; 7 bases line up with TRBD1. Germline CDR1 and CDR2: SGHNT and YYREEE (reference sequence). The CDR3 totals 14 residues. The trim removed 3 bases at V and 5 bases at J, leaving 7 bases unmatched. DNA for the CDR3: TGTGCCAGCAGCTACCCCGGGACAGCTTATGGCTACACCTTC. Protein: CASSYPGTAYGYTF.

The chain couples TRBV7-9 to TRBJ1-1; 9 positions agree with TRBD1. The CDR3 consists of 15 residues. The germline CDR1 and CDR2 sequences are SEHNR and FQNEAQ (reference sequence). Germline trimming cut 6 bases from V and 4 bases from J; bases unmatched to any gene: 9. CDR3 in amino acids: CASRSEQGAVTEAFF. DNA for the CDR3: TGTGCCAGCAGGTCCGAACAGGGGGCGGTCACTGAAGCTTTCTTT.

The chain is built from TRBV7-6 and TRBJ2-1, with 11 positions matching TRBD2. J was trimmed by 3 bases and V by 1 base; bases with no gene match: 5. CDR1 SGHVS and CDR2 FNYEAQ come from the germline V gene. This CDR3 is 17 amino acids long. Here the CDR3 reads CASSLELAGVSYNEQFF. CDR3 nucleotide sequence: TGTGCCAGCAGCTTAGAACTAGCGGGAGTAAGCTACAATGAGCAGTTCTTC. Complete variable domain (other parts from reference TRBV7-6 and TRBJ2-1): GAGVSQSPRYKVTKRGQDVALRCDPISGHVSLYWYRQALGQGPEFLTYFNYEAQQDKSGLPNDRFSAERPEGSISTLTIQRTEQRDSAMYRCASSLELAGVSYNEQFFGPGTRLTVL.

The CDR3 nucleotides are TGTGCCATCAGTGCGGGAATCGGGCCCCAGCATTTT. It is translated as CAISAGIGPQHF. The V gene is TRBV10-3, the J gene TRBJ1-5; D uncertain. In germline, CDR1 is ENHRY, CDR2 SYGVKD. V was shortened by 4 bases and J by 9 bases, with 10 bases between the two germline ends. CDR3 length: 12 residues.

J is TRBJ1-5 and V is TRBV19; TRBD1 matches 11 bases. The CDR3 has 17 residues. V lost 2 bases, J lost 2 bases, and 5 bases stayed unmatched. The germline V gene encodes CDR1 LNHDA and CDR2 SQIVND (reference sequence). CDR3 in DNA: TGTGCCAGTAGTATATGGACAGGGGGCTTGGGCAATCAGCCCCAGCATTTT. Translating it yields CASSIWTGGLGNQPQHF.

V gene TRBV2 combines with J gene TRBJ1-2, with 8 bases that match TRBD1. Germline CDR1 and CDR2: SNHLY and FYNNEI. J lost 5 bases, V lost 1 base, and 3 bases had no gene match. The CDR3 contains 14 residues. CDR3 sequence (DNA): TGTGCCAGCAGTGAAGGTTGGACAGGGTATGGCTACACCTTC. It is translated as CASSEGWTGYGYTF.

The V and J genes are TRBV5-1 and TRBJ2-7; 8 nucleotides match TRBD2. The V segment lost 4 bases and the J segment 3 bases; nucleotides outside the gene matches: 6. Germline CDR1 and CDR2: SGHRS and YFSETQ. The CDR3 is 14 amino acids. CDR3 sequence (DNA): TGCGCCAGCAGCCTCGGGACTAGTGGCTACGAGCAGTACTTC. This codes for CASSLGTSGYEQYF.

The chain employs TRBV21-1 and TRBJ1-3; the D call of TRBD1 is as the table states it, not checked on the DNA. TRBV21-1 is a pseudogene. The CDR3 is 16 amino acids. The CDR3 coding sequence is TGTGCCAGCAGCAATCCAGGACAGGGGGCTGGAAACACCATATATTTT. The encoded protein is CASSNPGQGAGNTIYF.

The V gene is TRBV6-5, the J gene TRBJ2-3; TRBD1 agrees at 7 bases. Unmatched junction bases numbered 9, after V lost 3 bases and J lost 6 bases. Germline CDR1 MNHEY, CDR2 SVGAGI. This CDR3 has 15 residues. CDR3 DNA sequence: TGTGCCAGCAGTTATTGGACAGGAGGAAAGGATACGCAGTATTTT. It encodes CASSYWTGGKDTQYF.

The chain combines TRBV9 with TRBJ1-3; the D gene is possibly TRBD1 (5 bases). Trimming left V 1 base short and J 4 bases short, with 12 bases between. This CDR3 contains 15 residues. Germline assignment: CDR1 SGDLS and CDR2 YYNGEE. CDR3 nucleotides: TGTGCCAGCAGCGTATCCGGGGGATCGGGAAACACCATATATTTT. As protein: CASSVSGGSGNTIYF.

V is TRBV14 and J is TRBJ1-2; a weak D match, TRBD1 (5 bases). This CDR3 comprises 15 residues. V was clipped by 3 bases and J by 3 bases, with 14 bases between them. The V gene's germline CDR1 is SGHDN and CDR2 FVKESK. CDR3 sequence (DNA): TGTGCCAGCAGCCATGGTGACAGTAGATACTATGGCTACACCTTC. Translation gives CASSHGDSRYYGYTF.

The chain employs TRBV2 and TRBJ2-7; D ambiguous. V was clipped by 6 bases and J by 0 bases, with 9 bases between them. CDR3 length equals 13 residues. Germline V CDR1 and CDR2: SNHLY, FYNNEI. Written as DNA, the CDR3 is TGTGCCAGCAGACCGGTTAGCTCCTACGAGCAGTACTTC. This gives the protein CASRPVSSYEQYF.

The chain joins TRBV6-5 to TRBJ2-7; 7 bases map to TRBD1. The V segment lost 6 bases and the J segment 3 bases; nucleotides outside the gene matches: 5. The CDR3 runs 13 residues. Germline V gene lookup returns CDR1 MNHEY and CDR2 SVGAGI. The CDR3: CASRKGTDYEQYF. CDR3 sequence (DNA): TGTGCCAGCAGAAAAGGGACAGACTACGAGCAGTACTTC.

This chain connects TRBV7-6 to TRBJ1-1; D may be TRBD1 (5 bases). Germline-derived CDR1 and CDR2 are SGHVS and FNYEAQ. The germline V and J ends were trimmed by 6 bases and 4 bases, with 12 bases remaining between them. The CDR3 runs 13 residues. The CDR3, as DNA: TGTGCCAGCAGTCAGGGCCAGGCCACTGAAGCTTTCTTT. It yields the protein CASSQGQATEAFF.